This T cell receptor (beta chain) was identified in a study of breast tumors, draining lymph nodes, adjacent tissues. V was trimmed by 6 bases and J by 6 bases, leaving 14 bases between them. Germline-derived CDR1 and CDR2 are SEHNR and FQNEAQ (reference sequence). CDR3 length: 14 residues. Breast cancer patients provided tissue from their axillary draining lymph nodes. TCRdb reanalysed the multiplex PCR reads using MiXCR and keeps one entry per CDR3 protein. The sample lists over 250,000 distinct CDR3 sequences, 30% to 35% occurring once. This clonotype was observed at least ten times. Sequenced: axillary lymph node tissue. The V gene is TRBV7-9, the J gene TRBJ2-2; tentative D call: TRBD1 (6 bases). The source of this sequence is a female donor with breast cancer. Some clones in this sample may be carry-over from other donors' samples. CDR3 nucleotide sequence: TGTGCCAGCAGTCTCACAGGGTATCCCGGGGAGCTGTTTTTT. Protein: CASSLTGYPGELFF.